This T cell receptor beta chain was found in a study of cytomegalovirus exposure and HLA in healthy donors. Study summary: Inside one of the first data releases sat around 86 million unique TCRs taken from HLA-typed donors.

The PCR used 60 Vbeta and 13 Jbeta primers. Assay: immunoSEQ multiplex PCR; the TCRdb copy retains only in-frame clones and omits some. The table records about 140,000 clones, around 73% of them present only once. The CDR3 loop spans 16 amino acids. The V and J ends lost 3 bases and 6 bases, in that order; junction bases with no gene match: 5. The germline V gene has CDR1 LNHNV and CDR2 YYDKDF (reference sequence). Study-level results: It emerged from a later analysis that several of the most significant clusters appeared to be linked to common viral pathogens. Analyzed later, association rates of TCRs varied across HLA loci, with DRB1 most and HLA-C fewest.

Comments on this clone: Its antigen is unknown.

The specimen was PBMCs. This chain joins TRBV15 and TRBJ2-2, with 12 bases lining up with TRBD2. This clonotype was sampled from a female donor in good health and CMV-seronegative. The CDR3 is CATSRTSGSHAGELFF. CDR3 DNA sequence: TGTGCCACCAGCAGGACTAGCGGGAGTCATGCCGGGGAGCTGTTTTTT.